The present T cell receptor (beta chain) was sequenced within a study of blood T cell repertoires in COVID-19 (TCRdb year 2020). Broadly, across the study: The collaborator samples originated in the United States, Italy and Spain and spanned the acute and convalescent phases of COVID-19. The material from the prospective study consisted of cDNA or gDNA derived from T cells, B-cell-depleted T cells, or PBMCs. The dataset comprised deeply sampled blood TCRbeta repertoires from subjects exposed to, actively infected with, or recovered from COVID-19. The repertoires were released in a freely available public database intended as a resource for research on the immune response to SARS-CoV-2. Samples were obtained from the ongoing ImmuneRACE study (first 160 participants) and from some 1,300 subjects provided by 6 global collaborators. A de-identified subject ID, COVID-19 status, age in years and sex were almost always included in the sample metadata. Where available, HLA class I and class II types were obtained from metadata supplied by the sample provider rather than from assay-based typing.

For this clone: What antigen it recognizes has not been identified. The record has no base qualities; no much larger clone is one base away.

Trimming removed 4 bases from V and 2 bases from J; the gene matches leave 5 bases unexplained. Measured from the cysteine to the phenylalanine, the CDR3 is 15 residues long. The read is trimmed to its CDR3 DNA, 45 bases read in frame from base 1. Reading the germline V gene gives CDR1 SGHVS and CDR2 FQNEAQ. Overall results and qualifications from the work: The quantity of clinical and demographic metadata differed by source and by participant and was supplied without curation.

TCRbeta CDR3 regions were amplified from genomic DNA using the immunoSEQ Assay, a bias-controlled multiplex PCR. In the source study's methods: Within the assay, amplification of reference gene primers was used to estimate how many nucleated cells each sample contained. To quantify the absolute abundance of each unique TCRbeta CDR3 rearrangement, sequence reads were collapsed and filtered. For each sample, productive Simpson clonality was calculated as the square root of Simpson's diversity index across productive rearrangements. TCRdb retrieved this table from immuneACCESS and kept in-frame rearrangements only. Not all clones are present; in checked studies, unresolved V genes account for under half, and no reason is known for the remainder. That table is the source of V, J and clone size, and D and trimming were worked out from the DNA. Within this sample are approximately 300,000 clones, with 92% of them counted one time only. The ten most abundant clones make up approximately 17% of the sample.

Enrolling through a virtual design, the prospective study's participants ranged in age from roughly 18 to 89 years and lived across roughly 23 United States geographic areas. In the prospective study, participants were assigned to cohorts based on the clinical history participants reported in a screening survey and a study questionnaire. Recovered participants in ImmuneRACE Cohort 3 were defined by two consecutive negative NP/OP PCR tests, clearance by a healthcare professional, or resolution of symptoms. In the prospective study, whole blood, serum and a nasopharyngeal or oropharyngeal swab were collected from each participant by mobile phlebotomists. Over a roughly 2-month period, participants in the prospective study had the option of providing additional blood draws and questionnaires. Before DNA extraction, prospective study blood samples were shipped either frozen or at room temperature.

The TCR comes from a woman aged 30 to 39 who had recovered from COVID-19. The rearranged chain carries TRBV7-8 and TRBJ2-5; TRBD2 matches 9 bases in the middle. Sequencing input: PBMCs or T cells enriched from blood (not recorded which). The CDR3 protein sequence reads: CASSYGAGGQETQYF. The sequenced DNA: TGTGCCAGCAGCTACGGAGCGGGGGGACAAGAGACCCAGTACTTC.